This T cell receptor (beta chain) was retrieved from a study of T cells after yellow fever vaccination. TCRdb re-derived calls from the 5' RACE reads in MiXCR, one entry per CDR3 protein. The sample comprises 200,000 to 300,000 distinct CDR3 sequences, around 6.7% of which are singletons, and more than 1% rests with the top ten. V was pared by 3 bases and J by 3 bases, with 3 bases of the junction left unmatched. Germline V gives CDR1 DFQATT, CDR2 SNEGSKA (reference sequence). This CDR3 contains 14 residues. The J gene is TRBJ2-7, the V gene TRBV20-1; 12 bases are a match to TRBD2. The sequenced sample was CD4+ T cells sorted from PBMCs, obtained on the day of the yellow fever booster vaccination. This clonotype was sampled from a man aged 25-40 years who received the YFV17D yellow fever vaccine. In DNA, the CDR3 is TGCAGTGCTAGCCAGACTAGCGGGGGCTACGAGCAGTACTTC. It codes for CSASQTSGGYEQYF.